A selection of T cell receptor beta chains follows, all from one sample in a study of cytomegalovirus exposure and HLA in healthy donors. This table comes from immunoSEQ multiplex PCR, and its TCRdb copy is limited to in-frame clones, with some not included. The sample table includes about 170,000 clones. The sample consisted of PBMCs. All receptors derive from a woman aged 60-70 years in good health and CMV-seronegative. Both conserved end residues are part of each CDR3. The D gene is left open where the match is weak.

>-|TRBJ2-7|TRBV9
TGTGCCAGCAGCGTAGTGCCCTCAGACGAGCAGTACTTC
CASSVVPSDEQYF
>TRBD2|TRBJ2-3|TRBV5-1
TGCGCCAGCAGCTCTACTAGCGGGGGGGCACGAGATACGCAGTATTTT
CASSSTSGGARDTQYF
>-|TRBJ2-4|TRBV5-8
TGTGCCAGCAGCTTGGCCCCCGACAGGATTTTTGAGGACTTC
CASSLAPDRIFEDF
>TRBD2|TRBJ2-3|TRBV7-2
TGTGCCAGCAGCTTAGGGACTAGCGGGAGCACAGATACGCAGTATTTT
CASSLGTSGSTDTQYF
>TRBD1|TRBJ1-6|TRBV5-1
TGCGCCAGCAGCGATGGACAGGGTGGCTATAATTCACCCCTCCACTTT
CASSDGQGGYNSPLHF
>TRBD1|TRBJ2-2|TRBV6-1
TGTGCCAGCAGTACCCGGACAGGCATCGTAGGAGAGCTGTTTTTT
CASSTRTGIVGELFF
>-|TRBJ2-7|TRBV7-2
TGTGCCAGTAAGGAGCCCAAAAGGGGCGAGCAGTACTTC
CASKEPKRGEQYF
>-|TRBJ1-6|TRBV2
TGTGCCAGCAGTGATATCGTGGCGAGGGATTTTCGTTCACCCCTCCACTTT
CASSDIVARDFRSPLHF
>TRBD1|TRBJ1-2|TRBV6-5
TGTGCCAGCAGTTACTCGACAGGGGAGAGTGGCTATGGCTACACCTTC
CASSYSTGESGYGYTF
>-|TRBJ1-2|TRBV7-2
TGTGCCAGCAGCTTAGACTGGGCAGGGAAGGGTGGCTACACCTTC
CASSLDWAGKGGYTF
>-|TRBJ2-7|TRBV4-2
TGTGCCAGCAGCCAAGAGGCGGGTCATTCCTACGAGCAGTACTTC
CASSQEAGHSYEQYF
>-|TRBJ2-3|TRBV6-5
TGTGCCAGCAGTTACTCACGGGGAGGTACAGATACGCAGTATTTT
CASSYSRGGTDTQYF
>-|TRBJ2-1|TRBV29-1
TGCAGCGTTGAAGATCGTACAGTCTCCTACAATGAGCAGTTCTTC
CSVEDRTVSYNEQFF
>TRBD1|TRBJ1-5|TRBV16
TGTGCCAGCAGCCTCCGGACAGGAGTGAGCAATCAGCCCCAGCATTTT
CASSLRTGVSNQPQHF
>-|TRBJ2-7|TRBV15
TGTGCCACCAGCAGAGACAGGGCTTCCTACGAGCAGTACTTC
CATSRDRASYEQYF
>TRBD2|TRBJ2-5|TRBV29-1
TGCAGCGTTGTCCTAGCGGTAAGGGGAGAGACCCAGTACTTC
CSVVLAVRGETQYF
>-|TRBJ2-7|TRBV5-6
TGTGCCAGCAGCACCCGACGACAGATCTACTACGAGCAGTACTTC
CASSTRRQIYYEQYF
>-|TRBJ1-2|TRBV7-9
TGTGCCAGCAGCCCGGGCAGGGAGGGTATGGATGGCTACACCTTC
CASSPGREGMDGYTF
>TRBD1|TRBJ1-5|TRBV5-1
TGCGCCAGCAGCTTGGCCGGGACAGGGAATCAGCCCCAGCATTTT
CASSLAGTGNQPQHF
>-|TRBJ1-1|TRBV7-2
TGTGCCAGCAGCTTAGTTAGCCGGAACACTGAAGCTTTCTTT
CASSLVSRNTEAFF
>TRBD1|TRBJ1-2|TRBV10-3
TGTGCCATCAGTGAAAGACAGGGGGCACTAGCGGGTGGCTACACCTTC
CAISERQGALAGGYTF
>-|TRBJ2-7|TRBV12-5
TGTGCTAGTGGTTTGGCAAACGAGCAGTACTTC
CASGLANEQYF
>-|TRBJ1-5|TRBV30
TGTGCCTGGAGTGAGAGTGACAATCAGCCCCAGCATTTT
CAWSESDNQPQHF
>TRBD2|TRBJ2-3|TRBV7-3
TGTGCCAGCAGCTATGCTAGCGGGGGGACCACAGATACGCAGTATTTT
CASSYASGGTTDTQYF
>-|TRBJ1-1|TRBV7-3
TGTGCCAGCAGCCCACAGGGACCGAACACTGAAGCTTTCTTT
CASSPQGPNTEAFF
>TRBD1|TRBJ2-1|TRBV5-1
TGCGCCAGCAGCTTACAGGGGGATCGCTCCTACAATGAGCAGTTCTTC
CASSLQGDRSYNEQFF
>-|TRBJ2-7|TRBV7-6
TGTGCCAGCAGCTTAGTTCGACCGGGGTCCTCCTACGAGCAGTACTTC
CASSLVRPGSSYEQYF
>TRBD2|TRBJ2-2|TRBV2
TGTGCCACCAAGGGGACTAGCGGGAGAAACACCGGGGAGCTGTTTTTT
CATKGTSGRNTGELFF
>TRBD1|TRBJ1-2|TRBV6-1
TGTGCCAGCAGTGAAGAGGGGGCGCGAGTGGCTGGCGGCTACACCTTC
CASSEEGARVAGGYTF
>-|TRBJ1-1|TRBV6-6
TGTGCCAGCAGTTCATGGGGGGCTGAAGCTTTCTTT
CASSSWGAEAFF
>TRBD2|TRBJ2-1|TRBV5-1
TGCGCCAGCAGCTTCTCTAGCGGGGGGGCCGCCTACAATGAGCAGTTCTTC
CASSFSSGGAAYNEQFF
>TRBD2|TRBJ2-1|TRBV27
TGTGCCAGCAGTTTTGGGACTAACCCCAACCAAGAGCAGTTCTTC
CASSFGTNPNQEQFF
>-|TRBJ2-3|TRBV7-8
TGTGCCAGCAGCCCCCAGGCTGTAGCAGATACGCAGTATTTT
CASSPQAVADTQYF
>-|TRBJ1-2|TRBV19
TGTGCCAGTAGTATTCGGGGGGCGGATGGCTACACCTTC
CASSIRGADGYTF
>TRBD1|TRBJ1-1|TRBV6-1
TGTGCCAGCCACTCCCAGGGGACAGGGGGAACCGAGGCTTTCTTT
CASHSQGTGGTEAFF
>TRBD1|TRBJ2-5|TRBV5-4
TGTGCCAGCAGCCCACGGACAGGTTTGGAGACCCAGTACTTC
CASSPRTGLETQYF
>TRBD2|TRBJ2-3|TRBV29-1
TGCAGCGTTAGCGGGGGGGCGAGGAGCACAGATACGCAGTATTTT
CSVSGGARSTDTQYF
>TRBD1|TRBJ2-7|TRBV7-3
TGTGCCAGCAGCCTGGGACAGGGAGGGTACGAGCAGTACTTC
CASSLGQGGYEQYF
>-|TRBJ1-2|TRBV29-1
TGCAGCGTAGGACAGCAGCGTATCTATGGCTACACCTTC
CSVGQQRIYGYTF
>-|TRBJ2-7|TRBV20-1
TGCAGTGCTTCTCTTACAGACGAGCAGTACTTC
CSASLTDEQYF
>-|TRBJ2-7|TRBV7-3
TGTGCCAGCAGACCCGGGGGGCTCCACGAGCAGTACTTC
CASRPGGLHEQYF
>-|TRBJ1-5|TRBV5-6
TGTGCCAGCAGCTTGGGAGCGGGCACGGGCAATCAGCCCCAGCATTTT
CASSLGAGTGNQPQHF
>-|TRBJ1-2|TRBV27
TGTGCCAGCAGTCCAGGACAAGAAGTCTATGGCTACACCTTC
CASSPGQEVYGYTF
>-|TRBJ2-5|TRBV2
TGTGCCAGCGGGAGAGAGTACCAAGAGACCCAGTACTTC
CASGREYQETQYF
>TRBD2|TRBJ2-7|TRBV7-9
TGTGCCAGCCAGACTAGCGGGAGGGCGAAGGAGCAGTACTTC
CASQTSGRAKEQYF
>TRBD1|TRBJ2-2|TRBV5-6
TGTGCCAGCATATTGAAGGACAGGGGACACGGGGAGCTGTTTTTT
CASILKDRGHGELFF
>-|TRBJ2-6|TRBV2
TGTGCCAGCATCACAAGCTCTGGGGCCAACGTCCTGACTTTC
CASITSSGANVLTF
>-|TRBJ1-2|TRBV6-5
TGTGCCAGCAGCAGGACCGGGGGCTATGGCTACACCTTC
CASSRTGGYGYTF
>TRBD1|TRBJ2-5|TRBV5-4
TGTGCCAGCGGAATGACAGGGGAGGCGACCCAGTACTTC
CASGMTGEATQYF
>TRBD1|TRBJ2-1|TRBV5-6
TGTGCCAGCAGTAAACAGGGGGATGAGCAGTTCTTC
CASSKQGDEQFF
>TRBD2|TRBJ2-5|TRBV11-2
TGTGCCAGCAGCTTAGTTCCCAGCGGGGGGGGCCGGGAGACCCAGTACTTC
CASSLVPSGGGRETQYF
>-|TRBJ1-1|TRBV7-2
TGTGCCAGCAGCTCCATCCGGGACACCTCAACAGAAGCTTTCTTT
CASSSIRDTSTEAFF
>TRBD1|TRBJ1-2|TRBV4-2
TGTGCCAGCAGCCAAGAGGGCACAGGGGGCTATGGCTACACCTTC
CASSQEGTGGYGYTF
>-|TRBJ1-1|TRBV5-4
TGTGCCAGCAGTACCGAGCACAGGCCTAATGAAGCTTTCTTT
CASSTEHRPNEAFF
>TRBD1|TRBJ2-3|TRBV5-1
TGCGCCAGCAGCCCAAGGACAGGGACAGATACGCAGTATTTT
CASSPRTGTDTQYF
>-|TRBJ2-7|TRBV7-9
TGTGCCAGCAGCTTACCGGACAACTCCTACGAGCAGTACTTC
CASSLPDNSYEQYF
>-|TRBJ1-2|TRBV7-3
TGTGCCAGCAGCCCCCAGGGGACGAGCGGTGGCTACACCTTC
CASSPQGTSGGYTF